This T cell receptor (beta chain) appears in the sequencing data of a study of control samples from healthy donors and cancer patients. This CDR3 has 17 amino acids. CDR1 and CDR2 (germline): LGHNT, FRNRAP. V gave up 2 bases and J gave up 7 bases, with 24 bases separating them. Only in-frame clones appear in the TCRdb table, and some are missing; sequencing was by immunoSEQ multiplex PCR. The data show 90,000 to 150,000 clones, 88% seen once. The source of this sequence is a man between 40 and 49 years old in good health. Sequencing used blood. The V gene is TRBV12-5, the J gene TRBJ2-7, with a weak D call TRBD2 (6 bases). The CDR3 protein is CASGLPRGEDPGEEQYF. For the CDR3, the DNA is TGTGCTAGTGGTTTGCCACGAGGGGAGGACCCGGGGGAGGAGCAGTACTTC.